This is a list of T cell receptor beta chains from one sample in a study of shared clonotypes between healthy human individuals. The assay was immunoSEQ multiplex PCR, and TCRdb's table has in-frame clones only and misses some. The table includes under 1,900,000 clones, about 98.5% detected once. Material for sequencing was naive CD4+ T cells sorted from blood. These receptors originate from a man in his thirties or forties in good health. The CDR3 runs from the conserved cysteine through the conserved F or W. A D gene is named only where the DNA matches it firmly. Only part of the rows carry a size: once, few, many, or a class if the clone is expanded.

>-|TRBJ1-3|TRBV4-1|-
CASSQSGSGNTIYF
TGCGCCAGCAGCCAGAGTGGTTCCGGAAACACCATATATTTT
>TRBD2|TRBJ2-1|TRBV10-2|-
CASRELGEGQFF
TGCGCCAGCAGGGAGCTTGGGGAGGGACAGTTCTTC
>TRBD1|TRBJ1-3|TRBV7-2|-
CASSTRTGPFSNTIYF
TGTGCCAGCAGCACCCGGACAGGCCCTTTCAGTAACACCATATATTTT
>TRBD2|TRBJ2-7|TRBV27|-
CATRREGFMLYF
TGTGCCACCCGAAGGGAGGGTTTTATGCTGTACTTC
>-|TRBJ2-7|TRBV20-1|-
CSVGRSEQYF
TGCAGTGTCGGGCGCAGCGAGCAGTACTTC
>-|TRBJ2-3|TRBV25-1|-
CASSVQGGTDTQYF
TGTGCCAGCAGTGTACAGGGTGGCACAGATACGCAGTATTTT
>-|TRBJ2-1|TRBV28|-
CASSYTGSYNEQFF
TGTGCCAGCAGTTATACCGGCTCCTACAATGAGCAGTTCTTC
>-|TRBJ2-1|TRBV9|-
CASSVDPVDNEQFF
TGTGCCAGCAGCGTAGATCCAGTAGACAATGAGCAGTTCTTC
>-|TRBJ2-7|TRBV5-1|-
CASSFTGTYEQYF
TGCGCCAGCAGCTTCACAGGGACCTACGAGCAGTACTTC
>-|TRBJ2-7|TRBV10-2|-
CASSESSGGRRYEQYF
TGCGCCAGCAGTGAGTCGAGTGGCGGTCGTCGCTACGAGCAGTACTTC
>-|TRBJ2-4|TRBV2|-
CASSGRQGGKNIQYF
TGTGCCAGCAGTGGGAGACAGGGAGGCAAAAACATTCAGTACTTC
>-|TRBJ1-5|TRBV6-1|-
CASSDFGGANNQPQHF
TGTGCCAGCAGTGATTTTGGGGGGGCGAACAATCAGCCCCAGCATTTT
>-|TRBJ2-3|TRBV6-6|-
CASSYGLAGADTQYF
TGTGCCAGCAGTTACGGTCTAGCTGGGGCAGATACGCAGTATTTT
>-|TRBJ2-7|TRBV19|-
CASSMSHGGYEQYF
TGTGCCAGTAGTATGTCGCACGGCGGTTACGAGCAGTACTTC
>-|TRBJ2-7|TRBV7-9|-
CASSLETEQYF
TGTGCCAGCAGCTTAGAGACCGAGCAGTACTTC
>-|TRBJ1-3|TRBV28|-
CASREVAGNTIYF
TGTGCCAGCAGGGAAGTAGCTGGAAACACCATATATTTT
>-|TRBJ1-1|TRBV15|-
CATSSDGRLVGWKTEAFF
TGTGCCACCAGCAGTGACGGGAGACTAGTTGGCTGGAAGACTGAAGCTTTCTTT
>TRBD2|TRBJ2-1|TRBV7-6|-
CASSLAPAGAYNEQFF
TGTGCCAGCAGCTTAGCACCAGCGGGAGCCTACAATGAGCAGTTCTTC
>-|TRBJ1-2|TRBV28|-
CASITSLGTALRSDYTF
TGTGCCAGCATAACAAGTTTAGGGACCGCCCTAAGGAGCGACTACACCTTC
>-|TRBJ1-4|TRBV19|-
CASKSGSGNEKLFF
TGTGCCAGCAAGTCAGGGTCCGGTAATGAAAAACTGTTTTTT
>-|TRBJ1-2|TRBV6-5|-
CASRMTPANYGYTF
TGTGCCAGCAGAATGACCCCGGCTAACTATGGCTACACCTTC
>TRBD1|TRBJ1-1|TRBV10-3|-
CAISGLLQGAKGAFF
TGTGCCATCAGCGGCCTTTTACAGGGGGCTAAGGGAGCTTTCTTT
>-|TRBJ2-5|TRBV18|-
CASSPLDQETQYF
TGTGCCAGCTCACCGCTAGACCAAGAGACCCAGTACTTC
>TRBD2|TRBJ2-3|TRBV7-2|once
CASSPKREDFSTDTQYF
TGTGCCAGCAGCCCCAAGCGGGAGGATTTTAGCACAGATACGCAGTATTTT
>-|TRBJ2-3|TRBV7-2|-
CASSLALRGSTDTQYF
TGTGCCAGCAGCTTAGCGCTTCGGGGGAGCACAGATACGCAGTATTTT
>TRBD2|TRBJ2-1|TRBV19|-
CASSILGLAGYNEQFF
TGTGCCAGTAGTATATTGGGGCTAGCGGGGTACAATGAGCAGTTCTTC
>TRBD1|TRBJ2-7|TRBV14|-
CASSQTGKYEQYF
TGTGCCAGCAGTCAGACAGGGAAATACGAGCAGTACTTC
>-|TRBJ1-4|TRBV18|-
CASSLPGTSRRNEKLFF
TGTGCCAGCTCTCTTCCGGGGACGTCTCGCCGTAATGAAAAACTGTTTTTT
>TRBD1|TRBJ2-1|TRBV10-1|-
CASSESGTGYNEQFF
TGCGCCAGCAGTGAGTCCGGGACAGGTTACAATGAGCAGTTCTTC
>-|TRBJ2-7|TRBV30|-
CAWTAGGYEQYF
TGTGCCTGGACGGCAGGAGGCTACGAGCAGTACTTC
>-|TRBJ1-2|TRBV7-9|-
CASSLPLIHLGGYTF
TGTGCCAGCAGCTTACCATTGATTCATCTAGGCGGCTACACCTTC
>-|TRBJ1-2|TRBV7-9|-
CASSLEGRTNYGYTF
TGTGCCAGCAGCTTAGAGGGACGCACGAACTATGGCTACACCTTC
>-|TRBJ2-2|TRBV5-1|-
CASSLQLGTGELFF
TGCGCCAGCAGCTTACAATTAGGCACCGGGGAGCTGTTTTTT
>-|TRBJ1-5|TRBV9|-
CASSVDIGQPQHF
TGTGCCAGCAGCGTAGATATTGGCCAGCCCCAGCATTTT
>TRBD2|TRBJ2-5|TRBV11-2|-
CASRPGLAGLETQYF
TGTGCCAGCAGACCCGGACTAGCGGGACTAGAGACCCAGTACTTC
>TRBD2|TRBJ2-1|TRBV11-3|-
CASSLKTSNTYNEQFF
TGTGCCAGCAGCCTCAAGACTAGCAACACCTACAATGAGCAGTTCTTC
>-|TRBJ2-5|TRBV10-1|-
CASSEQPQETQYF
TGCGCCAGCAGTGAACAACCCCAAGAGACCCAGTACTTC
>TRBD2|TRBJ2-1|TRBV7-9|-
CASSFPKRESNEQFF
TGTGCCAGCAGCTTTCCAAAGCGGGAAAGCAATGAGCAGTTCTTC
>-|TRBJ2-3|TRBV7-8|-
CASSLSLVSGTTDTQYF
TGTGCCAGCAGCTTAAGTTTGGTTAGCGGTACCACAGATACGCAGTATTTT
>-|TRBJ1-5|TRBV28|-
CASSLFPRADQPQHF
TGTGCCAGCAGTTTATTTCCCAGGGCAGATCAGCCCCAGCATTTT
>TRBD2|TRBJ2-7|TRBV9|-
CASSVEGGSSYEQYF
TGTGCCAGCAGCGTAGAAGGCGGGAGTTCCTACGAGCAGTACTTC
>TRBD1|TRBJ2-2|TRBV7-7|-
CASSSLRTGGTGELFF
TGTGCCAGCAGCTCACTAAGGACAGGGGGAACCGGGGAGCTGTTTTTT
>-|TRBJ1-1|TRBV6-5|once
CASSKDSALPEAFF
TGTGCCAGCAGCAAAGACAGCGCCCTACCTGAAGCTTTCTTT
>-|TRBJ1-1|TRBV5-6|-
CASSSTAGSEAFF
TGTGCCAGCAGCTCGACAGCGGGATCTGAAGCTTTCTTT
>-|TRBJ2-7|TRBV28|-
CASSLSHPYEQYF
TGTGCCAGCAGTTTATCACACCCCTACGAGCAGTACTTC
>-|TRBJ2-7|TRBV27|-
CASSPGAGLSGEQYF
TGTGCCAGCAGTCCCGGCGCGGGTCTGAGCGGCGAGCAGTACTTC
>-|TRBJ1-2|TRBV4-1|-
CASSSGLDSYGYTF
TGCGCCAGCAGCAGCGGGCTTGATAGCTATGGCTACACCTTC
>-|TRBJ2-3|TRBV7-9|once
CASSFPRGTSTDTQYF
TGTGCCAGCAGCTTCCCTAGGGGGACTAGCACAGATACGCAGTATTTT
>-|TRBJ2-1|TRBV9|-
CASTTGEQPYNEQFF
TGTGCCAGCACCACAGGCGAGCAACCCTACAATGAGCAGTTCTTC
>TRBD2|TRBJ2-1|TRBV9|-
CASSVGTSGRNEQFF
TGTGCCAGCAGCGTCGGGACTAGCGGGAGAAATGAGCAGTTCTTC
>TRBD1|TRBJ1-4|TRBV18|-
CASSGQGLLGEKLFF
TGTGCCAGCTCCGGACAGGGGCTCCTGGGGGAAAAACTGTTTTTT
>-|TRBJ2-3|TRBV28|-
CASSLLGPSTTQYF
TGTGCCAGCAGTTTGTTAGGCCCGTCAACTACGCAGTATTTT
>-|TRBJ2-6|TRBV7-9|once
CASSLGVSGFAGANVLTF
TGTGCCAGCAGCTTAGGAGTCTCTGGGTTTGCTGGGGCCAACGTCCTGACTTTC
>TRBD1|TRBJ2-5|TRBV6-5|-
CASSYSYRGHQETQYF
TGTGCCAGCAGTTACTCATACAGGGGGCATCAAGAGACCCAGTACTTC
>-|TRBJ2-7|TRBV5-1|-
CASSFLTHPAVYEQYF
TGCGCCAGCAGCTTTCTGACTCACCCTGCAGTCTACGAGCAGTACTTC